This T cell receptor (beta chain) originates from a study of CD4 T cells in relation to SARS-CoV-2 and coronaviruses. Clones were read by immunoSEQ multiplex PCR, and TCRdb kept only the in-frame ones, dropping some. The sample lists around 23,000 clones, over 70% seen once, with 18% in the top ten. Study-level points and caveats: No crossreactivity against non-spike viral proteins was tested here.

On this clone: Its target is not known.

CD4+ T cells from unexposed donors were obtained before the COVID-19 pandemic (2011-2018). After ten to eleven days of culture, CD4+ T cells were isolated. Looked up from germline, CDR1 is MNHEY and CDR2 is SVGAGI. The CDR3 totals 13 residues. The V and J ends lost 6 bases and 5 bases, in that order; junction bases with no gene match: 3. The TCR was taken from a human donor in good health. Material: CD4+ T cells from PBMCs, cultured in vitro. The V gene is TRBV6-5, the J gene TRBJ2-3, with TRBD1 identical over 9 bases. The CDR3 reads CASSDRGGDTQYF. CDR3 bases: TGTGCCAGCAGCGACAGGGGGGGAGATACGCAGTATTTT.